This T cell receptor beta chain was retrieved from a study of blood T cell repertoires in COVID-19. Turning to the study itself: Collection of acute and convalescent COVID-19 samples took place in the United States, Italy and Spain. Sources were T cells, B-cell-depleted T cells, or PBMCs; the material itself was cDNA or gDNA.

The participants were between about 18 and 95 years old and came from fewer than 25 US areas. Authors' processing steps: Amplification from reference gene primers served as the basis for estimated nucleated cell counts. Some clones are missing from TCRdb's copy, which holds only in-frame ones; the method was immunoSEQ multiplex PCR. Clone size and V and J calls were adopted from that table, with D and trimming inferred from the DNA. The sample has 220,000 or so clones, just over 85% seen once; the top ten hold 14% to 15%. The CDR3 covers 12 residues. CDR1 is MNHEY, CDR2 SVGAGI, per germline. V was trimmed by 7 bases and J by 3 bases, leaving 9 bases between them.

The chain links TRBV6-5 to TRBJ1-2, with D hard to call. The sample was PBMCs or T cells enriched from blood (not recorded which). The sequence came from a woman aged 50 to 60 with acute COVID-19. The CDR3 DNA reads TGTGCCAGCACCTCGGGGTACTATGGCTACACCTTC. Translating gives CASTSGYYGYTF.